Each of the 18 T cell receptor beta chains below was sequenced from the same sample in a study of shared clonotypes between healthy human individuals. Only in-frame clones appear in the TCRdb table, and some are missing; sequencing was by immunoSEQ multiplex PCR. Found here are around 1.1 million clones, roughly 80% of them singletons; the top ten hold 0.89%. Sequencing used memory CD4+ T cells from PBMCs. The subset: CD45RA-negative fraction. These TCRs come from a young man in good health. Some clones in this sample may be carry-over from other donors' samples.

Details on this clone: Other DNA sequences of this sample code for an identical CDR3. This sequence joins TRBV11-3 and TRBJ1-1; 10 bases fit TRBD1. The CDR3 is 17 residues long. Germline lookup yields CDR1 SGHNT and CDR2 YENEEA. The V and J ends lost 5 bases and 0 bases, in that order; junction bases with no gene match: 9. The CDR3 coding sequence is TGTGCCAGCAGCCCAGGAGGGACAGGGGCTGTGAACACTGAAGCTTTCTTT. Encoded protein: CASSPGGTGAVNTEAFF.

The V gene is TRBV5-1, the J gene TRBJ2-3; 14 nucleotides match TRBD2. CDR3 length equals 15 residues. Germline CDR1 reads SGHRS; CDR2 reads YFSETQ. The ends lost 4 bases at V and 7 bases at J; junction bases unmatched: 5. The CDR3 DNA reads as TGCGCCAGCAGCGCCCGACTAGCGGGAGGGTATACGCAGTATTTT. It encodes CASSARLAGGYTQYF.

The J gene is TRBJ1-3, the V gene TRBV9; 10 positions match TRBD1. CDR3 length: 15 amino acids. CDR1 and CDR2 from the germline V gene are SGDLS and YYNGEE. With V trimmed by 3 bases and J by 3 bases, 3 bases remained unmatched. Here the CDR3 DNA reads TGTGCCAGCAGCGCCGGGACAGGGGATGGAAACACCATATATTTT. This codes for CASSAGTGDGNTIYF.

The chain carries TRBV15 and TRBJ2-2; tentatively, D is TRBD2 (5 bases). V was cut by 0 bases and J by 5 bases, with 16 bases left in between. The CDR3 consists of 17 residues. CDR1 is LNHNV and CDR2 is YYDKDF in the germline V gene (reference sequence). The CDR3: CATSRDTSGGRTGELFF. The CDR3 region has the DNA TGTGCCACCAGCAGAGATACCTCAGGCGGGCGAACCGGGGAGCTGTTTTTT.

The chain recombines TRBV30 with TRBJ2-4; 10 nucleotides line up with TRBD1. The germline gives CDR1 GTSNPN, CDR2 SVGIG (reference sequence). Trimming removed 5 bases from V and 0 bases from J; junction bases left unmatched: 10. The CDR3 has 17 residues. CDR3 in DNA: TGTGCCTGGCTCCCCCGGACAGGGGGTTTAGCCAAAAACATTCAGTACTTC. Its translation: CAWLPRTGGLAKNIQYF.

The chain carries TRBV7-9 and TRBJ2-5, with D tentatively TRBD1 (6 bases). The CDR3 consists of 15 residues. V lost 4 bases and J 0 bases, leaving 12 bases between the germline ends. Per germline, CDR1 SEHNR and CDR2 FQNEAQ (reference sequence). As DNA, the CDR3 is TGTGCCAGCAGCTCGACAACAGGGTACCAAGAGACCCAGTACTTC. Translation gives CASSSTTGYQETQYF.

A single count supports this clone. The gene calls are TRBV30 and TRBJ2-4; D is unclear. The germline V gene has CDR1 GTSNPN and CDR2 SVGIG (reference sequence). V lost 0 bases to trimming and J lost 15 bases, with 15 bases between them. This CDR3 comprises 12 residues. This CDR3 reads CAWSVGQAPGYF. The CDR3 bases are TGTGCCTGGAGTGTAGGCCAGGCGCCCGGGTACTTC. Full variable domain (remainder filled in from reference TRBV30 and TRBJ2-4): SQTIHQWPATLVQPVGSPLSLECTVEGTSNPNLYWYRQAAGRGLQLLFYSVGIGQISSEVPQNLSASRPQDRQFILSSKKLLLSDSGFYLCAWSVGQAPGYFGAGTRLSVL.

This clone was picked up many times. The same CDR3 can be traced to other DNA sequences in this sample. The chain combines TRBV6-1 with TRBJ1-1; D is uncertain. V was shortened by 2 bases and J by 11 bases, with 15 bases between the two germline ends. The CDR3 contains 13 residues. Germline CDR1 is MNHNS and CDR2 is SASEGT. The CDR3 protein is CASSESWRNQAFF. The CDR3 bases are TGTGCCAGCAGTGAATCTTGGCGGAATCAGGCTTTCTTT.

This clone was detected only a few times. The V gene is TRBV15, the J gene TRBJ2-2; the D gene is possibly TRBD2 (5 bases). Germline V gene lookup returns CDR1 LNHNV and CDR2 YYDKDF (reference sequence). The CDR3 length is 11 residues. The CDR3 region is CASRGTGELFF. The CDR3 nucleotides are TGTGCGAGTCGGGGCACCGGGGAGCTGTTTTTT.

The V gene is TRBV4-3, the J gene TRBJ2-5, with D possibly being TRBD2 (6 bases). The better agreement between TRBJ2-7 and the DNA end casts doubt on the J call. Germline values: CDR1 LGHNA, CDR2 YSLEER. CDR3 size: 14 residues. Here the CDR3 DNA reads TGCGCCAGCAGCCAAGATGGGACCGGGGGCGAGCAGTACTTC. It codes for CASSQDGTGGEQYF.

The chain couples TRBV6-1 to TRBJ2-1, with TRBD1 matching over 7 bases. Germline assignment: CDR1 MNHNS and CDR2 SASEGT. Losses at the gene ends were 4 bases for V and 5 bases for J; bases not matched to a gene: 2. The CDR3 spans 13 residues. The CDR3 sequence is CASSGGQNNEQFF. CDR3 sequence (DNA): TGTGCCAGCAGTGGGGGACAGAACAATGAGCAGTTCTTC.

This rearrangement joins TRBV7-9 to TRBJ1-2, with a weak D call TRBD1 (5 bases). Germline values: CDR1 SEHNR, CDR2 FQNEAQ (reference sequence). This CDR3 has 14 amino acids. Trimming took off 5 bases at V and 7 bases at J, with 17 bases between the two ends. The CDR3 region has the DNA TGTGCCAGCAGCGCTACCGGCCCGAGGGGTGGCTACACCTTC. Encoded protein: CASSATGPRGGYTF.

The chain links TRBV4-2 to TRBJ1-2; TRBD1 is a possible D gene (6 bases). Per germline, CDR1 LGHNA and CDR2 YNFKEQ. This CDR3 comprises 13 residues. V lost 3 bases, J lost 4 bases, and 9 bases lay in between. Written as DNA, the CDR3 is TGTGCCAGCAGCCAGGACAGCCGCTATGGCTACACCTTC. Translating it yields CASSQDSRYGYTF.

In this sample, this clone turned up a few times. The V gene is TRBV27, the J gene TRBJ2-3, with 7 bases matching TRBD2. Looked up from germline, CDR1 is MNHEY and CDR2 is SMNVEV (reference sequence). V was clipped by 6 bases and J by 6 bases; unmatched bases: 9. This CDR3 is 14 amino acids long. The CDR3 DNA reads as TGTGCCAGCAGCCCCAGCGGGGCCTCCGATACGCAGTATTTT. Translating gives CASSPSGASDTQYF.

This rearrangement joins TRBV6-4 to TRBJ2-1; 12 nucleotides agree with TRBD2. The germline CDR1 and CDR2 sequences are MRHNA and SNTAGT. There are 15 residues in the CDR3. V was pared by 6 bases and J by 8 bases, with 8 bases of the junction left unmatched. The CDR3 loop reads CASRETSGRGDEQFF. The CDR3 DNA is TGTGCCAGCAGAGAGACTAGCGGGAGAGGGGATGAGCAGTTCTTC.

The V call is TRBV9, the J call TRBJ2-7; D call uncertain. With 2 bases removed from V and 0 bases from J, the gap between germline ends came to 9 bases. CDR1 and CDR2 (germline): SGDLS, YYNGEE. The CDR3 runs to 14 residues. CDR3 sequence: CASSVRAFSYEQYF. As DNA, the CDR3 is TGTGCCAGCAGCGTTCGCGCCTTCTCCTACGAGCAGTACTTC.

The chain links TRBV7-3 to TRBJ2-3; D possibly corresponds to TRBD2 (6 bases). The germline CDR1 and CDR2 sequences are SGHTA and FQGTGA. Deletions cut 5 bases from V and 6 bases from J, with 12 bases between. This CDR3 has 13 residues. The chain's CDR3 is CASSLNLADTQYF. CDR3 bases: TGTGCCAGCAGCCTCAACCTAGCGGATACGCAGTATTTT.

This sequence joins TRBV2 and TRBJ2-3; D is possibly TRBD2 (5 bases). CDR3 size: 14 residues. Trimming removed 5 bases from V and 6 bases from J, with 15 bases in between. Germline assignment: CDR1 SNHLY and CDR2 FYNNEI. The CDR3 reads CASSPRTGGDTQYF. The CDR3 nucleotides read TGTGCCAGCAGTCCCAGGACCGGCGGGGATACGCAGTATTTT.